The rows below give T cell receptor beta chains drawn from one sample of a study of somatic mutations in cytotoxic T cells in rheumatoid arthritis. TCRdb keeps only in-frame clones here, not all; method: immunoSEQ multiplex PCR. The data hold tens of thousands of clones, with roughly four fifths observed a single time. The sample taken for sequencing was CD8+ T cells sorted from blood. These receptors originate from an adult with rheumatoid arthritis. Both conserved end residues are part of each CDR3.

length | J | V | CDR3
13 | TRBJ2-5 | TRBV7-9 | CASSPGPQETQYF
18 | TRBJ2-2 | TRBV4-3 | CASSQDPGWGRGTGELFF
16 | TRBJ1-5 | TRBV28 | CASSPNPGTGGQPQHF
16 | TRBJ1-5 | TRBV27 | CASSISGRRGNQPQHF
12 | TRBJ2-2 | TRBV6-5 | CASSYLPGELFF
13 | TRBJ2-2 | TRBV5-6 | CASSWGDAGELFF
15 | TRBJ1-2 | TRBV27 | CASSPPGGRFQGYTF
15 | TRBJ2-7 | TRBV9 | CASSGGTGGRYEQYF
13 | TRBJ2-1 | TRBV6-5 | CASSYSAGNEQFF
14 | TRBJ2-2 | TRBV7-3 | CASSLNRDVGELFF
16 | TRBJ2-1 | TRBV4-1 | CASTPTSGGSYNEQFF
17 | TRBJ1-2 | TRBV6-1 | CASSERLGTAANYGYTF
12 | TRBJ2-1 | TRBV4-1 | CASSQGTYEQFF
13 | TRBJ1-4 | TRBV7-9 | CASSLGLNEKLFF
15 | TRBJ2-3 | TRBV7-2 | CASISHEENTDTQYF
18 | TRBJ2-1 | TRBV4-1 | CASSQVLAGGPGANEQFF
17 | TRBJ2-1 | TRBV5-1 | CASSEGLAGAGGNEQFF
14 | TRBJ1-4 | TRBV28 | CASRGDRGREKLFF
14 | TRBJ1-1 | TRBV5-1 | CASSYDRVGTEAFF
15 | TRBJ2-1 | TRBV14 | CASSPREGPYNEQFF
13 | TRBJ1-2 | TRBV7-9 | CASSPLGFYGYTF
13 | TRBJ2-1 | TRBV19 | CASGTGRRNEQFF
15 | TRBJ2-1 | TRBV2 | CASRGTGVPYNEQFF